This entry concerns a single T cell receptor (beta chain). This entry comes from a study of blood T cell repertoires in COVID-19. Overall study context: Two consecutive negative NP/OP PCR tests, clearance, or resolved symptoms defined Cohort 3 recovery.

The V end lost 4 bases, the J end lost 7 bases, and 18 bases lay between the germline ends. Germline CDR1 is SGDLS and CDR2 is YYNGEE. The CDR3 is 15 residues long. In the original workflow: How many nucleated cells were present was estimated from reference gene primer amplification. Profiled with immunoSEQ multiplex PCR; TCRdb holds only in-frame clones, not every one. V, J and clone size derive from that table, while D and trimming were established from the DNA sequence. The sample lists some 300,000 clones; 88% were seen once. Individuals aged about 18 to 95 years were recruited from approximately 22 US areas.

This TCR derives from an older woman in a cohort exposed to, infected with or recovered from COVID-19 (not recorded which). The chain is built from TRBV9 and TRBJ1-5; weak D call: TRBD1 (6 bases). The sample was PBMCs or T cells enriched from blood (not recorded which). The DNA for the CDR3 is TGTGCCAGCAGCCCATCAGGGGTAATGGGGCAGCCCCAGCATTTT. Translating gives CASSPSGVMGQPQHF.